The entry that follows covers one TCR beta chain sequence. No antigen is known for it. No clone much larger than this one lies a single base away; base qualities are absent. Looking up the germline V gene (reference sequence) yields CDR1 SGHNT and CDR2 YYREEE. The CDR3 contains 16 residues, cysteine and phenylalanine counted. The CDR3 DNA has 48 bases and is translated from base 1. Relative to germline, V is 3 bases shorter and J is 2 bases shorter, with 18 bases between their ends. A constant-region primer and ProtoScript II reverse transcriptase were used to reverse-transcribe TCRbeta-specific cDNA from roughly 480 ng total RNA. Three nested multiplex PCR rounds, following a slightly modified ARM-PCR procedure, were used to build the TCRbeta libraries. The first two PCR rounds used multiplex TRBV1-TRBV30 forward primers with a Cbeta reverse primer, each for 10 to 11 cycles. Sample barcodes and Illumina adapters were added in a final 25-cycle PCR with Deep VentR polymerase. Before sequencing, amplicons of 200-500 bp were gel-purified using a QIAquick gel extraction kit. TCRbeta amplicons were sequenced on an Illumina HiSeq 2500 with 250-bp paired-end reads. Regarding the original processing steps: To recover full CDR3 sequences, reads were quality-trimmed using Trimmomatic v0.33 and paired reads were then merged using FLASH v1.2.11. MiGEC v1.2.1b assigned V, D and J germline segments to the rearranged TCRbeta sequences. Clonotype statistics and Shannon-Wiener diversity indices were computed with VDJtools v1.0.0. To reduce sampling bias, subsequent analyses other than the diversity analysis used only the 250 most abundant clonotypes in each sample. The public reads were run again by TCRdb, first through fastp at Q25 and then through MiXCR, and only productive beta chains were kept. Rows are combined by CDR3 protein, so each entry shows the most common genes and DNA. The authors' filters were not applied to this entry. This sample gives roughly 120,000 distinct CDR3 sequences in total; around 70% of them show up just once. The top ten hold over 8% of the sample.

Without any cell sorting, total RNA and DNA were co-extracted from roughly 18-30 mg of bulk tissue using the AllPrep DNA/RNA mini kit. Surgical resection was performed in China between late 2015 and 2016 on about 5 patients with histopathologically diagnosed primary liver carcinoma. Patients had chronic HBV infection and were treatment-naive at sampling. Fresh tumor and adjacent tissue pieces were bisected; one half was stored in RNAlater at -80°C, the other sent for histology. These data originate in a study of tumor-infiltrating lymphocytes in primary liver carcinoma (dated by TCRdb to the late 2010s). General notes on the study: Of the five patients, three men and two women aged 30 to 69 years, four had hepatocellular carcinoma and one had combined HCC and intrahepatic cholangiocarcinoma. The tumors of the five patients were staged as T1-T3 N0M0, with maximum diameters ranging from roughly 4.2 to 10 cm. Roughly 3.65 to 7.5 million productive TCRbeta reads were obtained per sample, and no significant difference in read depth was found between tissue types. Across five regions of each liver tumor, along with adjacent normal tissue and blood, the study brought together TCRbeta repertoire sequencing, expression microarrays and whole-exome sequencing. TCRbeta repertoire sequencing covered roughly 35 specimens from 5 patients: some 25 tumor regions, 5 adjacent noncancerous liver tissues and 5 peripheral blood samples. Reproducibility between technical replicate repertoires was high, with correlation coefficients above 0.95 and mean shared-clone rates approximately 0.88. Study-wide conclusions, independent of this receptor: Pairs of tumor regions showed greater repertoire overlap (mean about 36%) than tumor-adjacent pairs (approximately 17%) or tumor-blood pairs (about 15%), which is consistent with antigen-driven expansion. Bulk unsorted samples precluded comparing CD4+ and CD8+ T cell repertoires. Only the TCR beta chain was sequenced, which likely underestimates true repertoire diversity because unpaired alpha chains were not captured. A significantly larger repertoire fraction was made up by the top 250 clones in tumors than in blood (p = 0.039). With just four to six patients in the study, the authors point out that the findings should be validated in a larger study.

Here the chain combines TRBV5-4 and TRBJ2-7, with a tentative D gene TRBD1 over 9 matching bases. Material for sequencing was tumor-adjacent normal liver tissue. This sequence originates from a woman aged 55-75 years with primary liver carcinoma and hepatitis B virus infection. The nucleotide sequence reads TGTGCCAGCAGCTACGGGAGGGGACAGGGAGCCTACGAGCAGTACTTC. This sequence encodes CASSYGRGQGAYEQYF.